This TCR beta chain was sequenced in a study of cytomegalovirus exposure and HLA in healthy donors. Study findings and constraints: In a later analysis, at a false discovery rate of 0.05, 15,000 to 20,000 TCR beta sequences were associated with HLA alleles. A later examination showed that TCR association rates differed by HLA locus, with DRB1 most and HLA-C fewest. Fewer N-insertions (relative to the roughly 720-donor mean) were reportedly seen in an Asian-associated ancestry cluster in a later analysis. Later genetic work tied a missense DCLRE1C variant to beta-chain V and J trimming.

V lost 5 bases, J lost 10 bases, and 22 bases lay in between. The CDR3 sequence is 15 residues long. Germline loops: CDR1 MDHEN, CDR2 SYDVKM. This clone was observed a single time. What it binds is unknown. PCR employed 60 Vbeta and 13 Jbeta primers. TCRdb keeps only in-frame clones here, not all; method: immunoSEQ multiplex PCR. The data contain 150,000 to 200,000 clones, about 80% of them seen just once; the ten biggest clones take up roughly 4.4%. Sequenced: PBMCs. The chain joins TRBV28 to TRBJ2-3, with D possibly matching TRBD2 (6 bases). The clonotype comes from a young man in good health and CMV-seronegative. CDR3 protein: CASSTPASGEQAQYF. CDR3 bases: TGTGCCAGCAGTACCCCCGCGTCGGGGGAGCAAGCGCAGTATTTT.